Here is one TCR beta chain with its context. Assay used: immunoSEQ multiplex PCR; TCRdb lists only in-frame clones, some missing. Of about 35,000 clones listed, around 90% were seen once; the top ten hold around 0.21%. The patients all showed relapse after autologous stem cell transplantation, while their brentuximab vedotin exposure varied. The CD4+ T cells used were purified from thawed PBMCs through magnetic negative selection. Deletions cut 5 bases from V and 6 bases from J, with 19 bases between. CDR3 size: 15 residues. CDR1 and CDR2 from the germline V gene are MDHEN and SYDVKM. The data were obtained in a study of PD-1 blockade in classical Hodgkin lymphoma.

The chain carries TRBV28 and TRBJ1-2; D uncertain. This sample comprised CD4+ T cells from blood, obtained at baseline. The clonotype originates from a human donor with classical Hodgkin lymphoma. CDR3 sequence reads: CASSIPLGRDNGYTF. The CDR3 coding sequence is TGTGCCAGCAGTATACCCCTCGGTAGGGATAATGGCTACACCTTC.